This entry is about one T cell receptor beta chain. The CDR3 carries no conserved terminal phenylalanine or tryptophan, so it likely arises from a read error. Because the CDR3's place on the DNA is in doubt, the DNA is left out and the CDR3 is given as listed by TCRdb. Germline V CDR1 and CDR2: WNHNN, SYGVQD (reference sequence). The CDR3 length is 14 residues, termini included. This sample was included in a study of CD8+CD57+ T cells in acquired aplastic anemia. TCR beta VDJ combinations and CDR3 sequences were profiled from genomic DNA. From the reads, TCRdb called clonotypes with MiXCR, one entry per CDR3 protein. The data show approximately 380,000 distinct CDR3 sequences, with about two thirds seen just once and approximately 3.9% held by the top ten.

Sequencing was done on a sample of sorted CD4+, CD8+, or CD8+CD57+ T cells (not recorded which) from PBMCs. The origin of this receptor is a human donor in good health, serving as a control. The chain uses TRBV10-1 and TRBJ1-2; no DNA check was done on the table's D call, TRBD1. The CDR3 is CASSDPSGHFAYNL.